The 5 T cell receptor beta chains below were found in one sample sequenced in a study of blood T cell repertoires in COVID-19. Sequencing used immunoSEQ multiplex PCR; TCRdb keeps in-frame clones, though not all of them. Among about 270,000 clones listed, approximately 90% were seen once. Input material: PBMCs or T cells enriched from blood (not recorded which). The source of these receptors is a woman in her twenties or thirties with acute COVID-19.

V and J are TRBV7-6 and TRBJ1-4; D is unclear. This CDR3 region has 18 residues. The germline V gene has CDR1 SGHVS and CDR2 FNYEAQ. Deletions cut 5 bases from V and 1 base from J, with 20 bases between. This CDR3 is CASSAQAEDFGTNEKLFF. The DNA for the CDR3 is TGTGCCAGCAGCGCTCAGGCCGAAGATTTTGGAACTAATGAAAAACTGTTTTTT.

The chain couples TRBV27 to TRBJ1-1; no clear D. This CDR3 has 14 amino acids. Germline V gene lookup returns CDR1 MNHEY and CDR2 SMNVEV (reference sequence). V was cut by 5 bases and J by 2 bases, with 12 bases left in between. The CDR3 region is CASSPTLSNTEAFF. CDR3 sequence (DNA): TGTGCCAGCAGTCCGACACTCAGTAACACTGAAGCTTTCTTT.

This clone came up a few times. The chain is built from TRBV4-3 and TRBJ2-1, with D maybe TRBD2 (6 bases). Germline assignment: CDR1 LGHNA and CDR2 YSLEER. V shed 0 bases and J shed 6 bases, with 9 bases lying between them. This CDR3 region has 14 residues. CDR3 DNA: TGCGCCAGCAGCCAAGAGGGGCGGGGCAATGAGCAGTTCTTC. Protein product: CASSQEGRGNEQFF.

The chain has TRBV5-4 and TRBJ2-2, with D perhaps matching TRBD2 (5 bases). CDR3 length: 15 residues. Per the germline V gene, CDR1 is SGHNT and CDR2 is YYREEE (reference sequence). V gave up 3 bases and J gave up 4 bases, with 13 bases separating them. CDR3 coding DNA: TGTGCCAGCAGCTCCGAGGGAAAATTCACCGGGGAGCTGTTTTTT. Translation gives CASSSEGKFTGELFF.

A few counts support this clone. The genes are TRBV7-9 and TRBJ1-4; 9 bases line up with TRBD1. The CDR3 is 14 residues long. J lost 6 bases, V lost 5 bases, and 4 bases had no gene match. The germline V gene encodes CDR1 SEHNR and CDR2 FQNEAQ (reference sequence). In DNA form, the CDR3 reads TGTGCCAGCAGCGCTGGGACAGGGCATGAAAAACTGTTTTTT. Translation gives CASSAGTGHEKLFF.